This T cell receptor (beta chain) derives from a study of T cells after yellow fever vaccination. MiXCR was run by TCRdb on the 5' RACE reads, yielding one entry per CDR3 protein. The sample contains a few hundred thousand distinct CDR3 sequences, 7.5% to 9% of which appear only once. From germline, CDR1 is KGHSH and CDR2 LQKENI. Between the trimmed V and J ends, which lost 1 base and 5 bases, there was a span of 10 bases. This CDR3 region has 14 residues. This clonotype turned up a few times. The material sequenced was PBMCs, taken on the day of the first yellow fever vaccination. This TCR came from a man between 18 and 35 years old who received the YFV17D yellow fever vaccine. The J gene is TRBJ2-3, the V gene TRBV18; possible D gene TRBD1, 6 bases. CDR3 sequence: CASSPRGGIDTQYF. CDR3 bases: TGTGCCAGCTCACCACGAGGGGGAATAGATACGCAGTATTTT. The full variable domain, rest sourced from reference TRBV18 and TRBJ2-3, is NAGVMQNPRHLVRRRGQEARLRCSPMKGHSHVYWYRQLPEEGLKFMVYLQKENIIDESGMPKERFSAEFPKEGPSILRIQQVVRGDSAAYFCASSPRGGIDTQYFGPGTRLTVL.